The entry below describes one T cell receptor (beta chain). The sample is drawn from a study of technical replicates of blood from several donors. Germline trimming cut 0 bases from V and 7 bases from J; bases unmatched to any gene: 7. The CDR3 totals 16 residues. Germline V lookup: CDR1 SGDLS, CDR2 YYNGEE. Clones were sequenced by immunoSEQ multiplex PCR, and TCRdb holds only the in-frame ones, with some missing. The data show roughly 57,000 clones, 90% to 95% seen once. The sequencing input was PBMCs. This clonotype originated in a human donor in good health. Some clones in this sample may be carry-over from other donors' samples. The rearrangement uses TRBV9 and TRBJ2-1, with 10 bases that match TRBD2. CDR3 in DNA: TGTGCCAGCAGCGTAGTTCCAGCGGGAGGGGGAAATGAGCAGTTCTTC. Encoded protein: CASSVVPAGGGNEQFF. Drawing the rest from reference TRBV9 and TRBJ2-1, the complete variable domain is DSGVTQTPKHLITATGQRVTLRCSPRSGDLSVYWYQQSLDQGLQFLIQYYNGEERAKGNILERFSAQQFPDLHSELNLSSLELGDSALYFCASSVVPAGGGNEQFFGPGTRLTVL.